The 27 T cell receptor beta chains below were found in one sample sequenced in a study of response to subunit inactivated influenza vaccine. TCRdb itself ran the RT-PCR reads through MiXCR, one entry per CDR3 protein. The table shows about 650,000 distinct CDR3 sequences, with 14% occurring only once. Sequenced here: PBMCs from blood, sampled 14 to 15 days before vaccination. The source is a man aged 50 to 60 who received an inactivated influenza vaccine.

The chain links TRBV7-2 to TRBJ2-5; 9 positions match TRBD1. Trimming removed 4 bases from V and 2 bases from J; junction bases left unmatched: 2. Per the germline V gene, CDR1 is SGHTA and CDR2 is FQGNSA. The CDR3 sequence is 14 residues long. CDR3 amino acids: CASSWDRVQETQYF. CDR3 nucleotides: TGTGCCAGCAGCTGGGACAGGGTGCAAGAGACCCAGTACTTC.

This sequence joins TRBV19 and TRBJ2-6, with 13 bases identical to TRBD2. CDR3 length equals 14 residues. V was clipped by 6 bases and J by 11 bases; unmatched bases: 4. In germline, CDR1 is LNHDA, CDR2 SQIVND (reference sequence). The CDR3 protein is CASRRLAGGHVLTF. CDR3 coding DNA: TGTGCCAGTAGAAGACTAGCGGGGGGTCACGTCCTGACTTTC.

CDR3 sequence: CASSPTRDTGELFF. Written as DNA, the CDR3 is TGTGCCAGCAGCCCCACCCGGGACACCGGGGAGCTGTTTTTT. The chain links TRBV7-2 to TRBJ2-2, with no clear D. Germline V gene lookup returns CDR1 SGHTA and CDR2 FQGNSA. The length of the CDR3 is 14 residues. V was pared by 5 bases and J by 3 bases, with 10 bases between. Full variable domain (missing parts from reference TRBV7-2 and TRBJ2-2): GAGVSQSPSNKVTEKGKDVELRCDPISGHTALYWYRQSLGQGLEFLIYFQGNSAPDKSGLPSDRFSAERTGGSVSTLTIQRTQQEDSAVYLCASSPTRDTGELFFGEGSRLTVL.

V gene TRBV7-8 combines with J gene TRBJ2-2, with 7 bases matching TRBD2. V was clipped by 3 bases and J by 2 bases; unmatched bases: 12. Per the germline V gene, CDR1 is SGHVS and CDR2 is FQNEAQ. The CDR3 covers 18 residues. The DNA for the CDR3 is TGTGCCAGCAGCTTTTTAGCTGGGCGGGAGAGTAACACCGGGGAGCTGTTTTTT. This sequence encodes CASSFLAGRESNTGELFF.

The chain uses TRBV12-3 or TRBV12-4 and TRBJ1-4; no clear D gene. Trimming took off 3 bases at V and 8 bases at J, with 13 bases between the two ends. The CDR3 sequence is 14 residues long. The CDR3 loop is CASSFGNLREKLFF. The CDR3 DNA reads as TGTGCCAGCAGTTTCGGGAACCTAAGGGAAAAACTGTTTTTT.

In this sample, this clonotype turned up many times. The chain has TRBV6-1 and TRBJ1-1; no firm D call. V shed 0 bases and J shed 5 bases, with 10 bases lying between them. Germline V gene lookup returns CDR1 MNHNS and CDR2 SASEGT. The CDR3 has 14 amino acids. CDR3 amino acids: CASSEAHGLTEAFF. CDR3 nucleotide sequence: TGTGCCAGCAGTGAAGCCCACGGCCTAACTGAAGCTTTCTTT.

The chain recombines TRBV9 with TRBJ2-7; 13 bases map to TRBD2. Germline assignment: CDR1 SGDLS and CDR2 YYNGEE. There are 15 residues in the CDR3. After removal of 3 bases from V and 3 bases from J, the junction contained 3 bases not matched to a gene. The CDR3 region has the DNA TGTGCCAGCAGCGGGGGGACTAGCGGGGACTACGAGCAGTACTTC. Encoded protein: CASSGGTSGDYEQYF.

This chain connects TRBV10-3 to TRBJ2-5, with a weak D call TRBD2 (6 bases). In germline, CDR1 is ENHRY, CDR2 SYGVKD. The CDR3 has 13 amino acids. Trimming removed 6 bases at V and 5 bases at J, with 13 bases between. CDR3 residues: CAIRGTGRETQYF. CDR3 bases: TGTGCCATCAGGGGGACTGGGCGGGAGACCCAGTACTTC.

The chain employs TRBV20-1 and TRBJ2-7; 9 bases line up with TRBD1. This CDR3 is built from 13 residues. Germline CDR1 is DFQATT and CDR2 is SNEGSKA (reference sequence). J gave up 4 bases and V 5 bases, and 6 bases lay outside the gene matches. The CDR3 loop reads CSAPQTGGYEQYF. CDR3 nucleotide sequence: TGCAGTGCTCCCCAGACAGGGGGGTACGAGCAGTACTTC.

The chain has TRBV12-3 or TRBV12-4 and TRBJ1-4; maybe TRBD1 (6 bases). The CDR3 is made up of 15 amino acids. V shed 3 bases and J shed 5 bases, with 13 bases lying between them. DNA of the CDR3: TGTGCCAGCAGTTTTGGGGGGGCGGTGAATGAAAAACTGTTTTTT. This codes for CASSFGGAVNEKLFF.

The J gene is TRBJ1-5, the V gene TRBV10-3, with 10 bases fitting TRBD1. The CDR3 length is 15 residues. Germline assignment: CDR1 ENHRY and CDR2 SYGVKD. Losses at the gene ends were 2 bases for V and 6 bases for J; bases not matched to a gene: 4. This chain's CDR3 is CAISEATGGVQPQHF. The CDR3 region has the DNA TGTGCCATCAGTGAGGCGACAGGGGGCGTTCAGCCCCAGCATTTT.

The V gene is TRBV2, the J gene TRBJ1-6; 8 nucleotides agree with TRBD1. V shed 2 bases, J shed 6 bases, and the junction held 3 bases outside the gene matches. The germline gives CDR1 SNHLY, CDR2 FYNNEI. There are 15 residues in the CDR3. The CDR3 region is CASSEPTGGNSPLHF. The CDR3 nucleotides are TGTGCCAGCAGTGAACCCACAGGGGGTAATTCACCCCTCCACTTT.

This chain links TRBV5-1 with TRBJ1-6; D is perhaps TRBD1 (5 bases). CDR1 is SGHRS and CDR2 is YFSETQ in the germline V gene. This CDR3 has 15 residues. V gave up 0 bases and J gave up 9 bases, with 13 bases separating them. Here the CDR3 DNA reads TGCGCCAGCAGCTTGGGGGGCCGGGCACGTTCACCCCTCCACTTT. As protein: CASSLGGRARSPLHF.

This clonotype has a handful of counts. V usage is TRBV29-1 and J usage is TRBJ1-2; D is undetermined. The germline V and J ends were trimmed by 4 bases and 0 bases, with 3 bases remaining between them. This CDR3 is built from 11 residues. CDR1 SQVTM and CDR2 ANQGSEA come from the germline V gene. CDR3 DNA sequence: TGCAGCGTTGCCACTAACTATGGCTACACCTTC. Amino acids: CSVATNYGYTF.

CDR3 amino acids: CASSLRGGESEAFF. The CDR3 bases are TGTGCCAGCAGTTTAAGGGGGGGGGAGTCTGAAGCTTTCTTT. The chain is built from TRBV12-3 or TRBV12-4 and TRBJ1-1; the D gene is possibly TRBD1 (6 bases). This CDR3 is 14 amino acids long. The V end was cut by 2 bases, the J end by 6 bases, with 13 bases between.

The sample holds many counts of this clonotype. V is TRBV12-3 or TRBV12-4 and J is TRBJ2-5, with a possible D match to TRBD2 (6 bases). Trimming shortened V by 1 base and J by 5 bases, and 17 bases separated the two germline ends. The CDR3 runs 16 residues. CDR3 sequence (DNA): TGTGCCAGCAGTTTAGAGAGTAGCGGAGGGGCGGAGACCCAGTACTTC. This codes for CASSLESSGGAETQYF.

This clonotype was recorded once. The rearrangement joins TRBV5-5 to TRBJ1-2, with D perhaps TRBD1 (6 bases). CDR1 and CDR2 from the germline V gene are SGHKS and YYEKEE (reference sequence). Trimming left V 3 bases short and J 6 bases short, with 18 bases between. This CDR3 spans 15 amino acids. CDR3 loop: CASSWRRQALDGYTF. CDR3 nucleotides: TGTGCCAGCAGCTGGCGCCGACAGGCCCTCGATGGCTACACCTTC.

The chain combines TRBV29-1 with TRBJ2-7, with TRBD1 as a possible D gene (5 bases). Germline CDR1 and CDR2: SQVTM and ANQGSEA. The CDR3 has 13 residues. V was pared by 4 bases and J by 4 bases, with 14 bases between. CDR3 in amino acids: CSVAGRTNYEQYF. The CDR3, as DNA: TGCAGCGTTGCCGGCAGGACAAATTACGAGCAGTACTTC.

The rearrangement joins TRBV12-3 or TRBV12-4 to TRBJ2-5; D is undetermined. Deletions cut 7 bases from V and 0 bases from J, with 12 bases between. This CDR3 is built from 14 residues. CDR3 residues: CASKSLRNQETQYF. CDR3 in DNA: TGTGCCAGCAAGTCCCTGCGGAACCAAGAGACCCAGTACTTC.

This clonotype was seen a handful of times. The J gene is TRBJ2-3, the V gene TRBV18; no clear D gene. This CDR3 is built from 13 residues. The V and J ends lost 6 bases and 2 bases respectively, with 9 bases between them. Germline CDR1 is KGHSH and CDR2 is LQKENI. The CDR3 loop reads CASSFQITDTQYF. CDR3 coding DNA: TGTGCCAGCTCCTTTCAGATCACAGATACGCAGTATTTT.

This chain uses TRBV4-1 with TRBJ2-5; D is ambiguous. Trimming left V 1 base short and J 7 bases short, with 13 bases between. Germline CDR1 reads MGHRA; CDR2 reads YSYEKL. CDR3 length: 14 residues. CDR3 bases: TGCGCCAGCAGCCAAGTTCACGTTATAGGGACCCAGTACTTC. Encoded protein: CASSQVHVIGTQYF.

V is TRBV5-6 and J is TRBJ2-2; TRBD2 matches at 10 bases. Per germline, CDR1 SGHDT and CDR2 YYEEEE. Losses at the gene ends were 4 bases for V and 6 bases for J; bases not matched to a gene: 3. The CDR3 sequence is 14 residues long. The CDR3 DNA reads as TGTGCCAGCAGCCTAAGCGGGAGGGCCGGGGAGCTGTTTTTT. It translates to CASSLSGRAGELFF.

The V gene is TRBV12-3 or TRBV12-4, the J gene TRBJ2-2; TRBD2 matches at 8 bases. The CDR3 length is 16 residues. Losses at the gene ends were 5 bases for V and 0 bases for J; bases not matched to a gene: 5. CDR3 sequence: CASSNPGLANTGELFF. In nucleotides, the CDR3 is TGTGCCAGCAGTAACCCGGGACTAGCGAACACCGGGGAGCTGTTTTTT.

V usage is TRBV28 and J usage is TRBJ2-6, with 7 bases lining up with TRBD1. Germline V lookup: CDR1 MDHEN, CDR2 SYDVKM. Trimming removed 6 bases from V and 2 bases from J; junction bases left unmatched: 1. The CDR3 consists of 14 residues. The CDR3 coding sequence is TGTGCCAGCAGAGGGACAGCTGGGGCCAACGTCCTGACTTTC. Translation: CASRGTAGANVLTF.

This clonotype was picked up many times. The J gene is TRBJ2-2, the V gene TRBV12-3 or TRBV12-4, with 11 bases matching TRBD2. CDR3 length: 16 amino acids. With 4 bases clipped from V and 2 bases from J, the junction kept 3 bases outside the gene matches. The CDR3 DNA sequence: TGTGCCAGCAGTTGGGGACTAGCGGCCAACACCGGGGAGCTGTTTTTT. Translation: CASSWGLAANTGELFF.

The rearrangement uses TRBV12-3 or TRBV12-4 and TRBJ2-1; 8 nucleotides line up with TRBD2. V lost 6 bases and J lost 0; bases outside the gene matches: 10. This CDR3 has 17 amino acids. Here the CDR3 reads CASRLGGSGGSYNEQFF. Written as DNA, the CDR3 is TGTGCCAGCAGACTCGGGGGAAGCGGGGGCTCCTACAATGAGCAGTTCTTC.

This CDR3 is CASRIGTSGGYEQYF. As DNA, the CDR3 is TGTGCCAGCAGGATCGGGACTAGCGGGGGCTACGAGCAGTACTTC. The rearrangement joins TRBV6-1 to TRBJ2-7; TRBD2 aligns across 14 bases. The V gene end was trimmed by 6 bases and the J gene end by 3 bases; junction bases not matched to a gene: 4. Per germline, CDR1 MNHNS and CDR2 SASEGT. CDR3 length: 15 residues.